This record covers a single T cell receptor (beta chain). This clonotype turned up a few times. Its antigen remains undetermined. Within one base of it there is no much larger clone, and no base qualities were kept. These data originate in a study of T cells in Graves' hyperthyroidism and ophthalmopathy (dated by TCRdb to about 2019). Turning to the overall study: Peripheral blood samples were taken at initial diagnosis, before any treatment was given. The 95 to 100 discovery patients were randomly divided into training and test sets at a 7:3 ratio. The paper reports TCR Vbeta CDR3 sequencing of approximately 140 peripheral blood samples: under 45 ophthalmopathy, 70 to 85 hyperthyroidism and around 17 progressor patients. In addition, the study compared T-cell repertoires in thyroid tissue and in blood from five to seven Graves' hyperthyroidism patients. An independent validation cohort of under 20 hyperthyroidism patients and some 15 patients who later progressed to ophthalmopathy tested prospective prediction of ophthalmopathy. After blood sampling, hyperthyroidism patients were treated with methimazole at a starting dose of 30 mg daily, and ophthalmopathy patients were treated with high-dose intravenous methylprednisolone. To identify TCR V-J signatures that set the groups apart, the researchers used a discovery cohort of 100 patients, made up of 40 to 45 with Graves' ophthalmopathy and 55 to 65 with stable Graves' hyperthyroidism. The research as a whole found: In validation, the model predicted progression to ophthalmopathy with approximately 69% sensitivity and 72% to 75% specificity, a median of approximately 6.7 months before onset. Sample size was not statistically predetermined, and blinding of investigators to group allocation was not performed. Most expanded thyroid clonotypes (frequency above 0.001) were also detected in blood, suggesting blood repertoires may reflect thyroid immune responses. A 13 V-J signature model separated ophthalmopathy from stable hyperthyroidism, with approximately 87% sensitivity and roughly 81% specificity in cross-validation and 80%/75% in testing.

Reading from cysteine to phenylalanine, the CDR3 counts 16 amino acids. Only the CDR3 DNA stays, 48 bases, in frame from base 1. Trimming takes 2 bases from V and 3 bases from J, and the germline ends sit 15 bases apart. Stable Graves' hyperthyroidism was defined as no progression to ophthalmopathy during 18 months of follow-up. The hyperthyroidism patients were between 18 and 65 years old and newly diagnosed, with a disease duration of less than 2 months. Any patient with an uncontrolled infection, another autoimmune disease, pregnancy or lactation was excluded. Diagnoses were established on the basis of clinical symptoms, serum thyroxine and TRAb, thyroid ultrasound, and orbital computed tomography. PBMCs were isolated from 7.5 to 10 ml of fresh peripheral blood by Ficoll-Paque density gradient centrifugation. Trizol reagent was used to extract total RNA, and RNA quality was then checked on an Agilent 2100 Bioanalyzer.

The TCR beta CDR3 regions were amplified from RNA transcripts. The TCR CDR3 was subjected to a first round of RT-PCR using the HTBI primer set and the Qiagen OneStep RT-PCR kit. The libraries were constructed in a second round of multiplex PCR and then size-selected and purified. The libraries were sequenced on an Illumina HiSeq2000 using paired-end 100 bp reads. In the paper's pipeline: SOAPnuke was used to process the raw data, throwing out any read that contained adapters or uncalled bases, had a mean Phred below 15, or lacked an exact constant-primer or identifier match. High-quality paired reads were merged with COPE v1.2.5, and unique nucleotide sequences were defined as clonotypes. MiTCR v1.1 was used to align the clonotypes against IMGT TRBV, TRBD and TRBJ reference segments. Only V-J combinations with frequency above 0.0001, covering roughly 99% of repertoires, were analysed. The TCS score was defined as F50 (clonal expansion) divided by E x V (chaos), with BLOSUM62-based TCRdist calculated between CDR3 peptides within each V-J. Welch's t-statistics and random forest reduced approximately 520 V-J features to roughly 13, which were used in a naive Bayes classifier (R e1071). Clones were called with MiXCR by TCRdb after fastp trimmed the public reads at Q25, and only in-frame beta chains were retained. All rows with the same CDR3 protein become a single entry with the most common DNA and genes. The V and J calls shown here were made by TCRdb, not taken from the authors' results. The sample table records 540,000 or so distinct CDR3 sequences; about 15% of these occur just once. The ten most abundant clones make up roughly 7.3% of the sample.

The sequencing input was blood. The V gene is TRBV12-3 or TRBV12-4 and the J gene is TRBJ2-3, with the D gene not confidently named. This receptor was taken from a woman in her twenties or thirties with Graves' hyperthyroidism. Here the CDR3 is given as CASSLTLSLVTDTQYF. At the DNA level, the sequence is TGTGCCAGCAGTTTAACCCTCTCCCTGGTTACAGATACGCAGTATTTT.